This T cell receptor beta chain emerged from a study of post-analysis software for immune sequencing data (dated by TCRdb to between 2015 and 2016). With respect to the entire study: The recorded disease courses included relapsing-remitting, secondary progressive and progressive-relapsing multiple sclerosis, and some patients had no subtype annotation. A subset of samples was prepared in parallel using single-end sample barcoding, then pooled and co-amplified after Illumina adapter ligation. Patient repertoires were compared against 11 previously published healthy control repertoires from donors aged roughly 6 to 28 years. Here is what the overall study found, with its caveats: The multiple sclerosis patient group was slightly younger than the control group. Compared with controls, multiple sclerosis patients had significantly lower normalized Chao1 diversity, a finding suggesting substantial peripheral T-cell clonal expansion. Strong co-clustering of samples prepared in the same batch was shown by direct clustering with F measure, prompting a batch-effect correction. Roughly 5 TRBV segments, including TRBV5-6, TRBV5-1 and TRBV20-1, were significantly more frequent in patients than controls.

V is shortened by 3 bases, J by 4 bases, and the region joining them spans 4 bases. Reading the germline V gene (reference sequence) gives CDR1 DFQATT and CDR2 SNEGSKA. The CDR3 spans 12 residues, from the cysteine through the phenylalanine. Only CDR3 DNA remains: 36 bases, in frame from the first base. To demonstrate the VDJtools post-analysis software, TCR beta repertoires were profiled from the peripheral blood of more than ten young patients with multiple sclerosis. The multiple sclerosis patients were children and adolescents ranging in age from roughly 6 to 16 years. This clonotype appeared a few times. Its binding antigen is unknown. Qualities for individual bases were not recorded, and no much larger clone is one base off. Library prep was done by PCR. Sequenced on an Illumina HiSeq 2500. To reduce PCR and sequencing biases, unique molecular identifiers were built into the TCR beta cDNA libraries. Approximately 500,000 cDNA molecules were obtained for every 1 to 10 million input T cells, so each molecule roughly corresponded to one T cell. Patient libraries were prepared and sequenced with the same protocol used for the earlier healthy control dataset. Samples belonging to the same batch were prepared together, multiplexed and sequenced on a shared HiSeq lane. In the source study's methods: Raw barcoded reads were processed with MIGEC, and single-read molecular identifier groups were discarded before consensus assembly and CDR3 extraction. Clonotype tables were post-analysed with VDJtools, normalizing diversity by down-sampling all datasets to the smallest sample size. To correct batch-related cross-sample contamination, repertoire overlap clustering matched CDR3 amino acid sequences but not nucleotide sequences. TCRdb reprocessed the public reads (quality trimming at Q25 with fastp, clone calling with MiXCR) and kept in-frame beta chains. Here each entry gathers all rows of one CDR3 protein and keeps the most common genes and DNA. TCRdb, not the original authors, processed these V and J calls. The sample has about 460,000 distinct CDR3 sequences on record, roughly 45% of them singletons. The ten largest clones represent 9% to 14% of the sample.

In this chain, TRBV20-1 is recombined with TRBJ2-6; confidence is insufficient to name the D gene. The receptor's source is a girl aged 5 to 17 with multiple sclerosis. The specimen sequenced was blood. The CDR3 has the sequence CSARAGANVLTF. The DNA sequence is TGCAGTGCTAGGGCGGGGGCCAACGTCCTGACTTTC.